Each of the 15 T cell receptor beta chains below was sequenced from the same sample in a study of cytomegalovirus exposure and HLA in healthy donors. Researchers ran the PCR with 60 Vbeta and 13 Jbeta primers. Profiling relied on immunoSEQ multiplex PCR, and the TCRdb table lists in-frame clones only, not all of them. Of almost 200,000 clones in the sample, 75% to 85% were seen once. Source material: PBMCs. These receptors all come from a woman aged 50 to 60 in good health and CMV-seronegative.

The chain employs TRBV29-1 and TRBJ1-1; D is undetermined. The CDR3 has 13 amino acids. Trimming shortened V by 2 bases and J by 0 bases, and 7 bases separated the two germline ends. Germline CDR1 and CDR2: SQVTM and ANQGSEA. DNA for the CDR3: TGCAGCGTTGAACACGGTATGAACACTGAAGCTTTCTTT. This gives the protein CSVEHGMNTEAFF. The full variable domain, its missing parts supplied by reference TRBV29-1 and TRBJ1-1, is SAVISQKPSRDICQRGTSLTIQCQVDSQVTMMFWYRQQPGQSLTLIATANQGSEATYESGFVIDKFPISRPNLTFSTLTVSNMSPEDSSIYLCSVEHGMNTEAFFGQGTRLTVV.

This chain joins TRBV29-1 and TRBJ2-1, with 9 positions matching TRBD2. V shed 5 bases, J shed 2 bases, and the junction held 4 bases outside the gene matches. The CDR3 length is 14 residues. The germline V gene encodes CDR1 SQVTM and CDR2 ANQGSEA. CDR3 nucleotides: TGCAGCGTTACGGGACTAGCTCCCTACAATGAGCAGTTCTTC. It translates to CSVTGLAPYNEQFF.

This rearrangement joins TRBV19 to TRBJ2-2, with TRBD2 matching over 7 bases. From germline, CDR1 is LNHDA and CDR2 SQIVND (reference sequence). The CDR3 runs 18 residues. The V and J ends lost 2 bases and 5 bases, in that order; junction bases with no gene match: 14. CDR3 amino acids: CASSIQGIYGTNTGELFF. CDR3 sequence (DNA): TGTGCCAGTAGTATACAGGGTATTTACGGGACTAATACCGGGGAGCTGTTTTTT. Full variable domain (remainder filled in from reference TRBV19 and TRBJ2-2): DGGITQSPKYLFRKEGQNVTLSCEQNLNHDAMYWYRQDPGQGLRLIYYSQIVNDFQKGDIAEGYSVSREKKESFPLTVTSAQKNPTAFYLCASSIQGIYGTNTGELFFGEGSRLTVL.

J is TRBJ2-5 and V is TRBV7-2, with a possible D match to TRBD2 (6 bases). The CDR3 consists of 13 residues. Germline values: CDR1 SGHTA, CDR2 FQGNSA. Trimming pared 3 bases from V and 4 bases from J, leaving 9 bases between. CDR3 region: CASSLRRVETQYF. CDR3 nucleotides: TGTGCCAGCAGCTTGAGGAGGGTAGAGACCCAGTACTTC. The full variable domain, rest sourced from reference TRBV7-2 and TRBJ2-5, is GAGVSQSPSNKVTEKGKDVELRCDPISGHTALYWYRQSLGQGLEFLIYFQGNSAPDKSGLPSDRFSAERTGGSVSTLTIQRTQQEDSAVYLCASSLRRVETQYFGPGTRLLVL.

This clone was found a few times. The chain carries TRBV6-1 and TRBJ2-2; D call uncertain. Germline loops: CDR1 MNHNS, CDR2 SASEGT. The CDR3 contains 15 residues. With 7 bases removed from V and 3 bases from J, the gap between germline ends came to 15 bases. CDR3 sequence reads: CASKPRHIDTGELFF. CDR3 bases: TGTGCCAGCAAACCGAGACACATCGACACCGGGGAGCTGTTTTTT.

The chain is built from TRBV28 and TRBJ1-1, with 9 positions matching TRBD1. The CDR3 totals 16 residues. Germline V gene sequence: CDR1 MDHEN, CDR2 SYDVKM. J lost 0 bases, V lost 0 bases, and 2 bases had no gene match. CDR3 region: CASSLWGQGLNTEAFF. Here the CDR3 DNA reads TGTGCCAGCAGTTTATGGGGACAGGGTTTGAACACTGAAGCTTTCTTT.

About this clone itself: A junction end diverges from the germline sequence, so it may reflect a read error. The J gene is TRBJ1-1, the V gene TRBV7-9; D is uncertain. Germline V gene sequence: CDR1 SEHNR, CDR2 FQNEAQ (reference sequence). This CDR3 spans 14 amino acids. CDR3 loop: CSSSPPGVNTEAFF. CDR3 nucleotides: TGTTCCAGCAGCCCCCCCGGGGTGAACACTGAAGCTTTCTTT.

The J gene is TRBJ2-7, the V gene TRBV27; tentative D call: TRBD1 (6 bases). CDR3 length: 14 amino acids. Germline loops: CDR1 MNHEY, CDR2 SMNVEV (reference sequence). The V end lost 4 bases, the J end lost 2 bases, and 12 bases lay between the germline ends. In DNA, the CDR3 is TGTGCCAGCAGTTCGACAGGATTTCCCTACGAGCAGTACTTC. Encoded protein: CASSSTGFPYEQYF.

The chain uses TRBV27 and TRBJ2-4, with TRBD2 as a possible D gene (6 bases). The germline gives CDR1 MNHEY, CDR2 SMNVEV (reference sequence). V gave up 1 base and J gave up 7 bases, with 17 bases separating them. The CDR3 runs 16 residues. Here the CDR3 DNA reads TGTGCCAGCAGTTTATTCTACGGGGATGGGAGGAACATTCAGTACTTC. This sequence encodes CASSLFYGDGRNIQYF.

V usage is TRBV20-1 and J usage is TRBJ2-1; D is ambiguous. The germline CDR1 and CDR2 sequences are DFQATT and SNEGSKA (reference sequence). Trimming removed 6 bases from V and 7 bases from J, with 10 bases in between. This CDR3 is 11 amino acids long. In DNA form, the CDR3 reads TGCAGTGCCCCAGAACAGAATGAGCAGTTCTTC. Translating it yields CSAPEQNEQFF.

The chain links TRBV27 to TRBJ2-7; D is possibly TRBD1 (5 bases). V lost 5 bases to trimming and J lost 2 bases, with 13 bases between them. The CDR3 length is 14 residues. Per the germline V gene, CDR1 is MNHEY and CDR2 is SMNVEV (reference sequence). CDR3 sequence: CASSDSQGAYEQYF. CDR3 nucleotides: TGTGCCAGCAGTGACAGCCAAGGGGCCTACGAGCAGTACTTC.

This sequence joins TRBV6-5 and TRBJ2-5; no reliable D call. V was shortened by 8 bases and J by 2 bases, with 12 bases between the two germline ends. Germline V CDR1 and CDR2: MNHEY, SVGAGI. The CDR3 covers 13 residues. CDR3 sequence reads: CASSRGVQETQYF. Here the CDR3 DNA reads TGTGCCAGCTCTCGCGGAGTTCAAGAGACCCAGTACTTC.

This chain connects TRBV28 to TRBJ1-5; D possibly corresponds to TRBD1 (5 bases). This CDR3 has 13 amino acids. Germline CDR1 reads MDHEN; CDR2 reads SYDVKM. V lost 1 base and J lost 5, with 6 bases in between. The CDR3 region is CASSLLGHQPQHF. DNA of the CDR3: TGTGCCAGCAGTTTATTGGGGCATCAGCCCCAGCATTTT.

The chain joins TRBV20-1 to TRBJ1-5; D remains unclear. Deletions cut 5 bases from V and 7 bases from J, with 3 bases between. The CDR3 is made up of 9 amino acids. The V gene's germline CDR1 is DFQATT and CDR2 SNEGSKA (reference sequence). The CDR3 sequence: CSAGQPQHF. CDR3 DNA sequence: TGCAGTGCTGGCCAGCCCCAGCATTTT.

The chain is built from TRBV6-5 and TRBJ1-4; D is possibly TRBD1 (6 bases). The CDR3 is 15 residues long. CDR1 and CDR2 from the germline V gene are MNHEY and SVGAGI. V shed 0 bases and J shed 7 bases, with 12 bases lying between them. DNA for the CDR3: TGTGCCAGCAGTTACTCACAGGGCTTCAGTGAAAAACTGTTTTTT. Protein sequence: CASSYSQGFSEKLFF.